This T cell receptor (beta chain) was identified during a study of cytomegalovirus exposure and HLA in healthy donors. This clone has a single count. CDR1 and CDR2 (germline): MNHNY, SVGAGI (reference sequence). The CDR3 contains 14 residues. V was clipped by 6 bases and J by 5 bases; unmatched bases: 8. PCR involved 60 Vbeta and 13 Jbeta primers. This table comes from immunoSEQ multiplex PCR, and its TCRdb copy is limited to in-frame clones, with some not included. Of some 170,000 clones in the sample, about 80% were seen once. The source material was PBMCs. V gene TRBV6-6 combines with J gene TRBJ1-2; 8 nucleotides agree with TRBD1. The sequence derives from a woman aged 60-70 years in good health and CMV-seropositive. The CDR3 loop is CASRVQGDNYGYTF. The CDR3 nucleotides read TGTGCCAGCAGAGTACAGGGGGACAATTATGGCTACACCTTC.